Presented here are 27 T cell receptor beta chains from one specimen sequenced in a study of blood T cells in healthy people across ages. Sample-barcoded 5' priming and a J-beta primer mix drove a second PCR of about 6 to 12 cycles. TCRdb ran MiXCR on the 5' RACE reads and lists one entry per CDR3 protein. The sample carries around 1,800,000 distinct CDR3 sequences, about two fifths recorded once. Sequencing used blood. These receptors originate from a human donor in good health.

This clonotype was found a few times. The CDR3 bases are TGCAGCGTTGAAGACCCCAGCGGGGGGTACAATGAGCAGTTCTTC. Amino acid sequence: CSVEDPSGGYNEQFF. V gene TRBV29-1 combines with J gene TRBJ2-1; 9 positions agree with TRBD2. The CDR3 runs 15 residues. CDR1 and CDR2 from the germline V gene are SQVTM and ANQGSEA. Trimming took 0 bases from V and 4 from J; bases not matched to a gene: 4.

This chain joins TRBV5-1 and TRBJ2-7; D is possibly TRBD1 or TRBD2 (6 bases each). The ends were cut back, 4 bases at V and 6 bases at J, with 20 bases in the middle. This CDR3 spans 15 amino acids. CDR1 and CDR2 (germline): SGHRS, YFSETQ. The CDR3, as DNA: TGCGCCAGCAGCCCCCAAGGGGGGACATCGGCCGAGCAGTACTTC. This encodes CASSPQGGTSAEQYF. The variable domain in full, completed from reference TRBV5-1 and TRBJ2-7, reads KAGVTQTPRYLIKTRGQQVTLSCSPISGHRSVSWYQQTPGQGLQFLFEYFSETQRNKGNFPGRFSGRQFSNSRSEMNVSTLELGDSALYLCASSPQGGTSAEQYFGPGTRLTVT.

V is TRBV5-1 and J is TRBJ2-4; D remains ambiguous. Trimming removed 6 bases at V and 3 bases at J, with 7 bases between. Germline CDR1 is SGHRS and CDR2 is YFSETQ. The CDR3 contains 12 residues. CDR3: CASNDDKNIQYF. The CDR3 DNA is TGCGCCAGCAACGATGACAAAAACATTCAGTACTTC. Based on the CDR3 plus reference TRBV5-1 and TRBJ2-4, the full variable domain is KAGVTQTPRYLIKTRGQQVTLSCSPISGHRSVSWYQQTPGQGLQFLFEYFSETQRNKGNFPGRFSGRQFSNSRSEMNVSTLELGDSALYLCASNDDKNIQYFGAGTRLSVL.

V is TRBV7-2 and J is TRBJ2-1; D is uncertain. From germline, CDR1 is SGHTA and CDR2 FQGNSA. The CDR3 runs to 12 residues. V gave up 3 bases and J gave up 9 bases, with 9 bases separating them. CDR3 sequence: CASSLDDGEQFF. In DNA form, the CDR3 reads TGTGCCAGCAGCTTGGATGATGGTGAGCAGTTCTTC.

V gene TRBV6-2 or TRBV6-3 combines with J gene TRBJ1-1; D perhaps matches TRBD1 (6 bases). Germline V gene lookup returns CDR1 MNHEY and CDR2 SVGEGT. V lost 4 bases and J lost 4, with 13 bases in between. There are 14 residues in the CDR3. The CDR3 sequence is CASSSRGLVTEAFF. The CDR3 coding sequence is TGTGCCAGCAGTTCCAGGGGCCTGGTCACTGAAGCTTTCTTT.

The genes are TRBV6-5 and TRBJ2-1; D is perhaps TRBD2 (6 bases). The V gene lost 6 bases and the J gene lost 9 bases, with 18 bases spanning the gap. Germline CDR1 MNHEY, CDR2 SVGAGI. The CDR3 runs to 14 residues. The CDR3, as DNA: TGTGCCAGCAGCCGAGAACCGCTAGCGACTGAGCAGTTCTTC. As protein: CASSREPLATEQFF.

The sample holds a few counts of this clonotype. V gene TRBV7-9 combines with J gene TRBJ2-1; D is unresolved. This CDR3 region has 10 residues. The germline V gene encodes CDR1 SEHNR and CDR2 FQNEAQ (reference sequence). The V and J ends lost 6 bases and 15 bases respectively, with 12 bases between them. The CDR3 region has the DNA TGTGCCAGCAGGCCCGGTGGTGGGTTCTTC. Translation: CASRPGGGFF.

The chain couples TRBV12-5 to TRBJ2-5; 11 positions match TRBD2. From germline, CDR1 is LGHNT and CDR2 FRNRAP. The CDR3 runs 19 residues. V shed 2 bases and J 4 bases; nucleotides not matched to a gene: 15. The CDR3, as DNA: TGTGCTAGTGGTTTGCCCGGGGCTAGCGGGGGGACCCCCCCAGAGACCCAGTACTTC. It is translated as CASGLPGASGGTPPETQYF. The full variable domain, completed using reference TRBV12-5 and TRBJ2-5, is DARVTQTPRHKVTEMGQEVTMRCQPILGHNTVFWYRQTMMQGLELLAYFRNRAPLDDSGMPKDRFSAEMPDATLATLKIQPSEPRDSAVYFCASGLPGASGGTPPETQYFGPGTRLLVL.

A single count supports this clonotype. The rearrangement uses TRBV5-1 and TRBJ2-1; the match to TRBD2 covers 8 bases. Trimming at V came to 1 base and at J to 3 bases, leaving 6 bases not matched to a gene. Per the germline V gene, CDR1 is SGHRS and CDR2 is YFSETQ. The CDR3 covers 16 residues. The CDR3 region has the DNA TGCGCCAGCAGCTTGCGCGGCGGGGGGTACTACAATGAGCAGTTCTTC. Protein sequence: CASSLRGGGYYNEQFF.

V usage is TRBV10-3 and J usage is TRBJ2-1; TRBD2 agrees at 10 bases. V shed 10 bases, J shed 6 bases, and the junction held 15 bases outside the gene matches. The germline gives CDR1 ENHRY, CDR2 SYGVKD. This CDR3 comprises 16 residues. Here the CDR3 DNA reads TGTGCCAGTTCCACTACCTGGAGCGGGGGGGCCAATGAGCAGTTCTTC. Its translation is CASSTTWSGGANEQFF.

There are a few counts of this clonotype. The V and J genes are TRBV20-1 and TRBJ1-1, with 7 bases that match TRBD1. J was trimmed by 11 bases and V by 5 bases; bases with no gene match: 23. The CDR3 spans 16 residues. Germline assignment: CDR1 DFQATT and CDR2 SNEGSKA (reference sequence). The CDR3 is CSAVKDRRTGVVLAFF. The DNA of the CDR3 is TGCAGTGCTGTTAAGGACAGGAGAACGGGGGTGGTTTTGGCTTTCTTT.

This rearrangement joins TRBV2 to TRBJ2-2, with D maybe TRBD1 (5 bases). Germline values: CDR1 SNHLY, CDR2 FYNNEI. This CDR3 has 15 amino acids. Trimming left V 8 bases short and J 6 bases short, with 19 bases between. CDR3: CASVKKNGAPGELFF. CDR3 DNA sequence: TGTGCCAGCGTAAAGAAGAATGGGGCACCCGGGGAGCTGTTTTTT.

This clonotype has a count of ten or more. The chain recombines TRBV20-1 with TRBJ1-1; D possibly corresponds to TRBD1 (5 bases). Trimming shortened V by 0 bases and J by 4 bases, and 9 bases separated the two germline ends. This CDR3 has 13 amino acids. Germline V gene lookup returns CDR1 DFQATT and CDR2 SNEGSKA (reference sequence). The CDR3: CSARDLGGTEAFF. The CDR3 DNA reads TGCAGTGCTAGAGATTTGGGGGGCACTGAAGCTTTCTTT.

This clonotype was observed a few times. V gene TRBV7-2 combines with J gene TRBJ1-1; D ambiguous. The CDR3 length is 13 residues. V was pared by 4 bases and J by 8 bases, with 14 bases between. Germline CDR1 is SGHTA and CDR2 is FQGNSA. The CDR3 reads CASSSRQTLEAFF. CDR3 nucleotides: TGTGCCAGCAGCTCGAGGCAAACCCTCGAAGCTTTCTTT.

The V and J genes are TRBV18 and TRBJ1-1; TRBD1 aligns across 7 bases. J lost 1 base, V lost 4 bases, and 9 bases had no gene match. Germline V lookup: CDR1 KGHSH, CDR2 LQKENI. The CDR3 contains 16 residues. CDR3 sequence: CASSQGVGQENTEAFF. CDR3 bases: TGTGCCAGCTCACAAGGAGTAGGACAGGAGAACACTGAAGCTTTCTTT.

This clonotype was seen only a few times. CDR3 in DNA: TGTGCCACCAGCAGATTCGACACGTTCTCCTACGAGCAGTACTTC. As protein: CATSRFDTFSYEQYF. The chain combines TRBV15 with TRBJ2-7; no clear D. This CDR3 has 15 residues. V lost 2 bases and J lost 0, with 11 bases in between. Per germline, CDR1 LNHNV and CDR2 YYDKDF (reference sequence).

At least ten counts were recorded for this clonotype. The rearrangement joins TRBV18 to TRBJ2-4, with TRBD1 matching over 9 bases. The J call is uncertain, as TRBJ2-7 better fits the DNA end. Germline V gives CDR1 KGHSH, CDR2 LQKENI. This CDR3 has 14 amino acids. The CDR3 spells CASSPGTGRIEQYF. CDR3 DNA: TGTGCCAGCAGCCCCGGGACAGGGAGGATCGAGCAGTACTTC.

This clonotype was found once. This CDR3 is CASSLHSLTPAGFGGNEQFF. DNA of the CDR3: TGCGCCAGCAGCTTGCATTCGTTGACTCCTGCCGGGTTTGGGGGCAATGAGCAGTTCTTC. The rearrangement uses TRBV5-1 and TRBJ2-1; D is tentatively TRBD1 or TRBD2 (5 bases each). The germline V gene has CDR1 SGHRS and CDR2 YFSETQ. Trimming left V 1 base short and J 6 bases short, with 29 bases between. This CDR3 comprises 20 residues. Drawing the rest from reference TRBV5-1 and TRBJ2-1, the complete variable domain is KAGVTQTPRYLIKTRGQQVTLSCSPISGHRSVSWYQQTPGQGLQFLFEYFSETQRNKGNFPGRFSGRQFSNSRSEMNVSTLELGDSALYLCASSLHSLTPAGFGGNEQFFGPGTRLTVL.

This CDR3 is CASSPGTGESYEQYF. The CDR3 DNA sequence: TGCGCCAGCAGCCCCGGGACAGGGGAATCCTACGAGCAGTACTTC. V is TRBV5-1 and J is TRBJ2-7, with 10 bases fitting TRBD1. Germline V gives CDR1 SGHRS, CDR2 YFSETQ. V lost 4 bases to trimming and J lost 1 base; unmatched junction nucleotides: 5. The CDR3 consists of 15 residues.

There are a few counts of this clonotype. CDR3: CASSQELLAGSYNEQFF. In DNA, the CDR3 is TGCGCCAGCAGCCAAGAACTCCTAGCGGGGTCCTACAATGAGCAGTTCTTC. V is TRBV4-3 and J is TRBJ2-1; 9 bases are a match to TRBD2. This CDR3 spans 17 amino acids. The germline gives CDR1 LGHNA, CDR2 YSLEER. After removal of 0 bases from V and 1 base from J, the junction contained 4 bases not matched to a gene.

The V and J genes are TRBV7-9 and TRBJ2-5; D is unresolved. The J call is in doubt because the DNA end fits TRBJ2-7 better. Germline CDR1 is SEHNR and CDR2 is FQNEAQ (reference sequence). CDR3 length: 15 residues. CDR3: CASSLRNTPLNEQYF. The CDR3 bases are TGTGCCAGCAGCTTACGTAACACCCCTTTGAACGAGCAGTACTTC.

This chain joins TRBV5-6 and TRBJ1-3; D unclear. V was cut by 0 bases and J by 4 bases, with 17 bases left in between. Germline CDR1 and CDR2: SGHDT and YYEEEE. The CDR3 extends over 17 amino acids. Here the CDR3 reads CASSLGAGSRLGNTIYF. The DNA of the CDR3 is TGTGCCAGCAGCTTGGGAGCTGGCAGTCGATTGGGAAACACCATATATTTT. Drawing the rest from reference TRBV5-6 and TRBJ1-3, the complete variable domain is DAGVTQSPTHLIKTRGQQVTLRCSPKSGHDTVSWYQQALGQGPQFIFQYYEEEERQRGNFPDRFSGHQFPNYSSELNVNALLLGDSALYLCASSLGAGSRLGNTIYFGEGSWLTVV.

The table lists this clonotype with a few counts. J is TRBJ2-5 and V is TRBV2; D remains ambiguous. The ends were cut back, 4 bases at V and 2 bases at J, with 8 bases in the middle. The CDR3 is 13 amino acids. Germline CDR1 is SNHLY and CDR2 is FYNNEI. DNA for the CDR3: TGTGCCAGCAGTGTTCTCAGACAAGAGACCCAGTACTTC. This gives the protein CASSVLRQETQYF.

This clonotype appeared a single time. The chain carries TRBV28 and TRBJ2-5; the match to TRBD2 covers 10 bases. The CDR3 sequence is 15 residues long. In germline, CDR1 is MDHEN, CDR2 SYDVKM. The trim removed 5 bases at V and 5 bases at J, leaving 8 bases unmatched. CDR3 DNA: TGTGCCAGCAGTCCCCAGAGCGGGGGGGCGGAGACCCAGTACTTC. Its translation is CASSPQSGGAETQYF.

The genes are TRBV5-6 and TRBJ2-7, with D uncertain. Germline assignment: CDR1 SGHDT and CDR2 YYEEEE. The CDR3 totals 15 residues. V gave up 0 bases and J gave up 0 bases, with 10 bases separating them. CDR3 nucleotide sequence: TGTGCCAGCAGCTTGGAAAGGTTCTCCTCCTACGAGCAGTACTTC. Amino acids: CASSLERFSSYEQYF.

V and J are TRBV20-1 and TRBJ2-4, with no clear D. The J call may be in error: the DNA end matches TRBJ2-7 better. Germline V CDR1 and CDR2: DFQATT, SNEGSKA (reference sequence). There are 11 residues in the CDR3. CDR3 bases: TGCAGTGCTGCCCTAGGCTACGAGCAGTACTTC. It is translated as CSAALGYEQYF.

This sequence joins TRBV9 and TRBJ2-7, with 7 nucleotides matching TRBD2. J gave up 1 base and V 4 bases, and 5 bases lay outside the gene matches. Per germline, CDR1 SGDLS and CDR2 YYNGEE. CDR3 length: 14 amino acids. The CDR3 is CASSWLADSYEQYF. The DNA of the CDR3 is TGTGCCAGCAGCTGGCTAGCGGATTCCTACGAGCAGTACTTC. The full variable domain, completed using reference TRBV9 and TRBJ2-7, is DSGVTQTPKHLITATGQRVTLRCSPRSGDLSVYWYQQSLDQGLQFLIQYYNGEERAKGNILERFSAQQFPDLHSELNLSSLELGDSALYFCASSWLADSYEQYFGPGTRLTVT.